The 30 T cell receptor beta chains below come from one sample, sequenced in a study of blood T cell repertoires in COVID-19. Generated by immunoSEQ multiplex PCR, the TCRdb table keeps only in-frame clones and is missing some. The sample contains about 110,000 clones, around 84% of which appear only once. Sequencing input: peripheral blood. These receptors originate from a woman aged 80 or over with active or convalescent COVID-19.

The chain couples TRBV7-2 to TRBJ2-4; 8 bases align to TRBD1. The CDR3 totals 14 residues. CDR1 is SGHTA, CDR2 FQGNSA, per germline. The J segment lost 9 bases and the V segment lost 4 bases, leaving 8 bases of the junction unmatched. CDR3 coding DNA: TGTGCCAGCAGCTCGCGGACAGGGAGGAGCATTCAGTACTTC. It yields the protein CASSSRTGRSIQYF.

With respect to this clone: A read error may produce the germline difference seen at one junction end. The chain combines TRBV7-2 with TRBJ2-3; 9 bases match TRBD2. Germline loops: CDR1 SGHTA, CDR2 FQGNSA. The CDR3 contains 14 residues. CDR3 bases: TGTGCCAGCAGCTATCGACGACCGGGACTAGCTTTGGAGTGG. Protein sequence: CASSYRRPGLALEW.

The chain employs TRBV6-5 and TRBJ2-1; the match to TRBD2 covers 7 bases. The junction had 7 bases not matched to a gene; V was cut back by 8 bases and J by 0 bases. Germline V gene lookup returns CDR1 MNHEY and CDR2 SVGAGI. The CDR3 runs 15 residues. The CDR3 is CASWGAGPSYNEQFF. DNA of the CDR3: TGTGCCAGCTGGGGAGCGGGACCCTCCTACAATGAGCAGTTCTTC.

This chain connects TRBV4-1 to TRBJ2-1; 8 bases are shared with TRBD2. This CDR3 spans 14 amino acids. The trim removed 6 bases at V and 10 bases at J, leaving 11 bases unmatched. CDR1 and CDR2 (germline): MGHRA, YSYEKL. CDR3: CASSLTGGPGEQFF. In DNA, the CDR3 is TGCGCCAGCAGTTTGACGGGAGGGCCGGGGGAGCAGTTCTTC.

J is TRBJ2-7 and V is TRBV28; D unclear. Trimming shortened V by 6 bases and J by 1 base, and 4 bases separated the two germline ends. CDR3 length: 11 amino acids. Germline V gives CDR1 MDHEN, CDR2 SYDVKM. The CDR3: CASSESYEQYF. CDR3 nucleotides: TGTGCCAGCAGCGAGTCCTACGAGCAGTACTTC. Together with reference TRBV28 and TRBJ2-7, the CDR3 gives the full variable domain: DVKVTQSSRYLVKRTGEKVFLECVQDMDHENMFWYRQDPGLGLRLIYFSYDVKMKEKGDIPEGYSVSREKKERFSLILESASTNQTSMYLCASSESYEQYFGPGTRLTVT.

The V gene is TRBV24-1, the J gene TRBJ1-1; 9 bases fit TRBD1. CDR3 length: 17 residues. With V trimmed by 7 bases and J by 1 base, 12 bases remained unmatched. The germline gives CDR1 KGHDR, CDR2 SFDVKD. The CDR3 coding sequence is TGTGCCACCAGAGGGGGCTCTGGGACAGGGTGGAACACTGAAGCTTTCTTT. It is translated as CATRGGSGTGWNTEAFF.

The chain carries TRBV7-9 and TRBJ2-3; 10 positions match TRBD2. CDR1 is SEHNR, CDR2 FQNEAQ, per germline (reference sequence). The ends lost 0 bases at V and 1 base at J; junction bases unmatched: 1. The CDR3 is 16 amino acids. The CDR3 loop is CASSLALAGGTDTQYF. In nucleotides, the CDR3 is TGTGCCAGCAGCTTAGCTCTAGCGGGAGGCACAGATACGCAGTATTTT. Based on the CDR3 plus reference TRBV7-9 and TRBJ2-3, the full variable domain is DTGVSQNPRHKITKRGQNVTFRCDPISEHNRLYWYRQTLGQGPEFLTYFQNEAQLEKSRLLSDRFSAERPKGSFSTLEIQRTEQGDSAMYLCASSLALAGGTDTQYFGPGTRLTVL.

This clone was seen only a few times. V gene TRBV7-9 combines with J gene TRBJ1-5; possibly TRBD1 for D (6 bases). V lost 5 bases, J lost 6 bases, and 14 bases lay in between. Germline V gives CDR1 SEHNR, CDR2 FQNEAQ (reference sequence). This CDR3 spans 14 amino acids. This chain's CDR3 is CASSPQGWVQPQHF. The CDR3 nucleotides read TGTGCCAGCAGCCCTCAGGGGTGGGTTCAGCCCCAGCATTTT.

This chain links TRBV5-1 with TRBJ2-2; possibly TRBD2 for D (6 bases). The CDR3 extends over 17 amino acids. The ends were cut back, 5 bases at V and 0 bases at J, with 17 bases in the middle. Germline assignment: CDR1 SGHRS and CDR2 YFSETQ. CDR3 loop: CASSGPPSVANTGELFF. CDR3 DNA: TGCGCCAGCAGTGGGCCTCCTAGCGTAGCGAACACCGGGGAGCTGTTTTTT.

This rearrangement joins TRBV10-3 to TRBJ2-5; D possibly corresponds to TRBD1 (6 bases). CDR3 length: 14 amino acids. CDR1 ENHRY and CDR2 SYGVKD come from the germline V gene. Trimming pared 0 bases from V and 4 bases from J, leaving 9 bases between. The CDR3 nucleotides are TGTGCCATCAGTGAGTCCGGCAGGGGAGAGACCCAGTACTTC. Translation gives CAISESGRGETQYF.

CDR3 bases: TGTGCCAGCAGTTACTCGTACAGGGGGAAGGGGACTGAAGCTTTCTTT. Translation: CASSYSYRGKGTEAFF. The V gene is TRBV6-5, the J gene TRBJ1-1; 8 nucleotides align to TRBD1. The CDR3 spans 16 residues. After removal of 0 bases from V and 5 bases from J, the junction contained 8 bases not matched to a gene. The germline V gene encodes CDR1 MNHEY and CDR2 SVGAGI.

The chain couples TRBV19 to TRBJ2-6, with 7 bases lining up with TRBD2. J gave up 4 bases and V 4 bases, and 1 base lay outside the gene matches. This CDR3 has 14 residues. CDR1 is LNHDA, CDR2 SQIVND, per germline (reference sequence). CDR3 sequence reads: CASSTAGGANVLTF. CDR3 DNA sequence: TGTGCCAGTAGTACAGCGGGAGGGGCCAACGTCCTGACTTTC.

This chain connects TRBV27 to TRBJ2-7; 11 nucleotides align to TRBD2. Trimming cost V 2 bases and J 6 bases; bases outside gene matches: 3. Germline loops: CDR1 MNHEY, CDR2 SMNVEV (reference sequence). The CDR3 is 14 residues long. CDR3 bases: TGTGCCAGCAGTTTAGGGACTAGCGGCTTCGAGCAGTACTTC. Protein product: CASSLGTSGFEQYF.

The chain joins TRBV28 to TRBJ2-5; 7 positions agree with TRBD1. V was pared by 6 bases and J by 2 bases, with 9 bases of the junction left unmatched. Germline loops: CDR1 MDHEN, CDR2 SYDVKM. The CDR3 sequence is 15 residues long. The CDR3 nucleotides read TGTGCCAGCAGAGACAGGGTCCGACCACAAGAGACCCAGTACTTC. Protein sequence: CASRDRVRPQETQYF.

Only a few counts were recorded for this clone. The V gene is TRBV11-3, the J gene TRBJ2-3, with D perhaps matching TRBD2 (5 bases). The CDR3 consists of 13 residues. V gave up 5 bases and J gave up 6 bases, with 12 bases separating them. In germline, CDR1 is SGHNT, CDR2 YENEEA. The CDR3 nucleotides read TGTGCCAGCAGCCTCAATTCGGGGGATACGCAGTATTTT. Its translation: CASSLNSGDTQYF.

The chain has TRBV28 and TRBJ1-4; D not resolved. The CDR3 is 13 amino acids. V lost 1 base and J lost 13, with 13 bases in between. Germline assignment: CDR1 MDHEN and CDR2 SYDVKM. The CDR3 protein is CASSLFASSGLFF. CDR3 DNA: TGTGCCAGCAGTTTATTTGCAAGCTCCGGACTGTTTTTT.

V is TRBV2 and J is TRBJ2-7, with 8 bases fitting TRBD2. V shed 7 bases, J shed 3 bases, and the junction held 5 bases outside the gene matches. The CDR3 consists of 13 residues. The V gene's germline CDR1 is SNHLY and CDR2 FYNNEI. Written as DNA, the CDR3 is TGTGCCAGCACCAAGGGACTAGACTACGAGCAGTACTTC. Protein product: CASTKGLDYEQYF. The full variable domain, its missing parts supplied by reference TRBV2 and TRBJ2-7, is EPEVTQTPSHQVTQMGQEVILRCVPISNHLYFYWYRQILGQKVEFLVSFYNNEISEKSEIFDDQFSVERPDGSNFTLKIRSTKLEDSAMYFCASTKGLDYEQYFGPGTRLTVT.

V usage is TRBV7-3 and J usage is TRBJ1-6; no firm D call. This CDR3 region has 15 residues. V dropped 5 bases and J dropped 10 bases, with 18 bases sitting between them. Germline CDR1 is SGHTA and CDR2 is FQGTGA. CDR3 sequence: CASSQAGHVGSPLHF. The CDR3 DNA reads TGTGCCAGCAGCCAAGCGGGCCATGTCGGATCACCCCTCCACTTT.

This clone was seen more than once but under ten times. The V and J genes are TRBV6-5 and TRBJ1-1; the match to TRBD1 covers 7 bases. V was clipped by 2 bases and J by 5 bases; unmatched bases: 8. The length of the CDR3 is 15 residues. Germline CDR1 MNHEY, CDR2 SVGAGI. The CDR3 here is CASSYLGQVGTEAFF. CDR3 bases: TGTGCCAGCAGTTACCTCGGACAGGTCGGGACTGAAGCTTTCTTT.

The V gene is TRBV5-1, the J gene TRBJ2-7; D might be TRBD1 (5 bases). V shed 4 bases and J shed 0 bases, with 14 bases lying between them. CDR1 is SGHRS, CDR2 YFSETQ, per germline. The CDR3 totals 15 residues. The CDR3 coding sequence is TGCGCCAGCAGCCAAGGACACGGAAACTCCTACGAGCAGTACTTC. Protein product: CASSQGHGNSYEQYF.

The chain carries TRBV19 and TRBJ1-5; 10 nucleotides align to TRBD1. Germline V lookup: CDR1 LNHDA, CDR2 SQIVND (reference sequence). V lost 9 bases to trimming and J lost 6 bases; unmatched junction nucleotides: 17. The CDR3 spans 17 residues. The CDR3, as DNA: TGTGCCAGCACTGTCGGGACAGGGGTTCCAGTCCGTCAGCCCCAGCATTTT. Translating it yields CASTVGTGVPVRQPQHF.

The chain carries TRBV27 and TRBJ1-1, with a possible D match to TRBD1 (5 bases). The CDR3 is made up of 17 amino acids. The V end lost 3 bases, the J end lost 3 bases, and 20 bases lay between the germline ends. The germline V gene encodes CDR1 MNHEY and CDR2 SMNVEV (reference sequence). The CDR3 loop is CASSLGQGTGRYTEAFF. The CDR3 DNA sequence: TGTGCCAGCAGTTTGGGGCAGGGAACAGGAAGGTACACTGAAGCTTTCTTT.

This chain uses TRBV29-1 with TRBJ1-2; maybe TRBD1 (5 bases). This CDR3 is 11 amino acids long. V lost 4 bases and J lost 5, with 8 bases in between. CDR1 is SQVTM and CDR2 is ANQGSEA in the germline V gene. In nucleotides, the CDR3 is TGCAGCGTTGCATCAGGGTATGGCTACACCTTC. Its translation: CSVASGYGYTF.

This chain uses TRBV19 with TRBJ2-7, with D maybe TRBD2 (5 bases). Trimming stripped 2 bases from V and 7 bases from J, with 15 bases between. CDR1 LNHDA and CDR2 SQIVND come from the germline V gene (reference sequence). The CDR3 has 14 residues. The CDR3 DNA is TGTGCCAGTAGTATATTTGGCAGGACGGGGGAGCAGTACTTC. It yields the protein CASSIFGRTGEQYF.

J is TRBJ2-7 and V is TRBV5-1, with 7 bases matching TRBD1. Trimming removed 2 bases from V and 5 bases from J; junction bases left unmatched: 7. The CDR3 runs 14 residues. Germline V gene lookup returns CDR1 SGHRS and CDR2 YFSETQ. The CDR3 spells CASSFDRVYDEQYF. The CDR3 coding sequence is TGCGCCAGCAGCTTTGACAGGGTCTACGACGAGCAGTACTTC.

Notes on this clone: Other DNA sequences from this sample encode an identical CDR3 as well. The chain combines TRBV7-3 with TRBJ1-1, with D perhaps matching TRBD1 (6 bases). Germline CDR1 SGHTA, CDR2 FQGTGA. Trimming shortened V by 3 bases and J by 1 base, and 6 bases separated the two germline ends. The CDR3 extends over 13 amino acids. CDR3 nucleotide sequence: TGTGCCAGCAGCTTGGGACAGAACACTGAAGCTTTCTTT. Protein sequence: CASSLGQNTEAFF.

The chain couples TRBV4-2 to TRBJ2-1; 7 bases agree with TRBD1. V shed 6 bases, J shed 3 bases, and the junction held 23 bases outside the gene matches. Germline CDR1 is LGHNA and CDR2 is YNFKEQ. This CDR3 contains 20 residues. The CDR3 nucleotides read TGTGCCAGCAGTCGGAAACAGGGGCTCCCTCTGCCTGGGGGCTACAATGAGCAGTTCTTC. Its protein is CASSRKQGLPLPGGYNEQFF.

This clone appeared a single time. CDR3 in amino acids: CARGGTGRGDTQYF. CDR3 DNA: TGTGCCAGAGGGGGGACAGGGCGGGGAGATACGCAGTATTTT. The gene calls are TRBV2 and TRBJ2-3; 9 bases are shared with TRBD1. Germline CDR1 and CDR2: SNHLY and FYNNEI. The junction had 9 bases not matched to a gene; V was cut back by 9 bases and J by 5 bases. This CDR3 has 14 residues. Full variable domain (outside the CDR3, taken from reference TRBV2 and TRBJ2-3): EPEVTQTPSHQVTQMGQEVILRCVPISNHLYFYWYRQILGQKVEFLVSFYNNEISEKSEIFDDQFSVERPDGSNFTLKIRSTKLEDSAMYFCARGGTGRGDTQYFGPGTRLTVL.

V and J are TRBV2 and TRBJ2-7, with D unclear. CDR3 length: 11 residues. Trimming removed 4 bases at V and 3 bases at J, with 4 bases between. The germline CDR1 and CDR2 sequences are SNHLY and FYNNEI. Written as DNA, the CDR3 is TGTGCCAGCAGTGCGGGCTACGAGCAGTACTTC. Translating gives CASSAGYEQYF.

The chain uses TRBV20-1 and TRBJ2-3; 13 bases map to TRBD2. The CDR3 covers 15 residues. V was pared by 4 bases and J by 5 bases, with 6 bases of the junction left unmatched. Germline CDR1 DFQATT, CDR2 SNEGSKA (reference sequence). The CDR3 sequence is CSATDRTSGRDTQYF. The CDR3 nucleotides are TGCAGTGCTACTGACCGGACTAGCGGGAGAGATACGCAGTATTTT.